Each of the 18 T cell receptor beta chains below was sequenced from the same sample in a study of T cell repertoires in cytomegalovirus infection. TCRdb reanalysed the reads using MiXCR and keeps one entry per CDR3 protein. The sample lists about 600,000 distinct CDR3 sequences, approximately 24% seen once, with less than 9.5% in the top ten. Sequenced material: CD8+ T cells from PBMCs. The receptors were gathered from a human donor in good health (CMV status not recorded). Some clones in this sample may be carry-over from other donors' samples.

This clonotype has ten or more counts. The V call is TRBV27, the J call TRBJ1-4; D remains unclear. This CDR3 has 14 amino acids. The germline CDR1 and CDR2 sequences are MNHEY and SMNVEV (reference sequence). V lost 2 bases and J 8 bases, leaving 12 bases between the germline ends. CDR3 bases: TGTGCCAGCAGTTTAAGTAGCAGTAGAGAAAAACTGTTTTTT. Translating gives CASSLSSSREKLFF.

This clonotype has at least ten counts. The chain carries TRBV28 and TRBJ2-1; TRBD2 is a possible D gene (6 bases). The V and J ends lost 4 bases and 6 bases respectively, with 16 bases between them. Germline V gives CDR1 MDHEN, CDR2 SYDVKM. The CDR3 has 15 residues. The CDR3 loop is CASSSPPGTVNEQFF. The CDR3 DNA reads as TGTGCCAGCAGTTCCCCCCCCGGGACTGTCAATGAGCAGTTCTTC.

There are a few counts of this clonotype. The chain joins TRBV20-1 to TRBJ1-2; D remains unclear. The CDR3 sequence is 11 residues long. CDR1 DFQATT and CDR2 SNEGSKA come from the germline V gene (reference sequence). Trimming shortened V by 3 bases and J by 8 bases, and 10 bases separated the two germline ends. Written as DNA, the CDR3 is TGCAGTGCTAGTGGATTGGACGGCTACACCTTC. Protein: CSASGLDGYTF.

The chain carries TRBV29-1 and TRBJ2-6; the match to TRBD1 covers 12 bases. The CDR3 runs to 16 residues. J gave up 1 base and V 7 bases, and 5 bases lay outside the gene matches. Germline values: CDR1 SQVTM, CDR2 ANQGSEA. CDR3 DNA sequence: TGCAGCGCCTGGGACAGGGGGCAGTCTGGGGCCAACGTCCTGACTTTC. Translating gives CSAWDRGQSGANVLTF.

CDR3 sequence: CASSETGRSNQPQHF. The CDR3, as DNA: TGTGCCAGCAGTGAAACGGGCAGGTCCAATCAGCCCCAGCATTTT. The chain recombines TRBV2 with TRBJ1-5; D gene ambiguous. This CDR3 is built from 15 residues. Deletions cut 2 bases from V and 3 bases from J, with 11 bases between. Germline V lookup: CDR1 SNHLY, CDR2 FYNNEI.

With regard to this clonotype: A much larger clone differs by one base, so this may be a read error. V is TRBV7-2 and J is TRBJ2-1; the D is unclear. The CDR3 is 14 residues long. From germline, CDR1 is SGHTA and CDR2 FQGNSA. CDR3 in amino acids: CASNLPPSSDEQFF. For the CDR3, the DNA is TGTGCCAGCAACTTACCACCCAGTTCGGATGAGCAGTTCTTC.

This clonotype has only a few counts. This chain uses TRBV6-6 with TRBJ2-1, with 10 bases matching TRBD1. J gave up 5 bases and V 5 bases, and 6 bases lay outside the gene matches. This CDR3 is 15 amino acids long. Germline V lookup: CDR1 MNHNY, CDR2 SVGAGI (reference sequence). The CDR3 DNA reads as TGTGCCAGCAGTACCGGGACAGGGGAACACAATGAGCAGTTCTTC. Its translation is CASSTGTGEHNEQFF.

This clonotype was counted ten times or more. A junction boundary mismatches the germline segment, possibly from a read error. The chain's CDR3 is CASTLVGFNEQFF. DNA of the CDR3: TGTGCCAGCACCTTAGTAGGGTTTAATGAGCAGTTCTTC. The chain uses TRBV7-2 and TRBJ2-1, with unresolved D. The CDR3 has 13 residues. The germline V gene has CDR1 SGHTA and CDR2 FQGNSA.

This clonotype has a count of ten or more. The rearrangement links TRBV5-1 to TRBJ2-6; TRBD1 agrees at 9 bases. Losses at the gene ends were 4 bases for V and 2 bases for J; bases not matched to a gene: 10. Germline CDR1 reads SGHRS; CDR2 reads YFSETQ. The CDR3 loop spans 18 amino acids. The CDR3 bases are TGCGCCAGCAGCAGCCGGGACAGGGAGGTGCCTGGGGCCAACGTCCTGACTTTC. Translated: CASSSRDREVPGANVLTF.

In this sample, this clonotype turned up a few times. This chain joins TRBV10-3 and TRBJ1-1; TRBD1 matches 9 bases. V was pared by 3 bases and J by 0 bases, with 17 bases of the junction left unmatched. The CDR3 is 20 residues long. CDR1 and CDR2 from the germline V gene are ENHRY and SYGVKD. CDR3 region: CAISDLPGQGVGMVNTEAFF. The CDR3, as DNA: TGTGCCATCAGTGACCTTCCGGGACAGGGTGTGGGCATGGTGAACACTGAAGCTTTCTTT.

V usage is TRBV7-8 and J usage is TRBJ2-3; D may correspond to TRBD1 or TRBD2 (5 bases each). The CDR3 covers 17 residues. V was cut by 1 base and J by 3 bases, with 17 bases left in between. In germline, CDR1 is SGHVS, CDR2 FQNEAQ. As DNA, the CDR3 is TGTGCCAGCAGCTTAGTGAGGGGCGGTGGGGCTACAGATACGCAGTATTTT. Protein product: CASSLVRGGGATDTQYF.

The rearrangement uses TRBV29-1 and TRBJ1-2, with D perhaps TRBD1 (6 bases). The CDR3 loop spans 15 amino acids. With 0 bases removed from V and 1 base from J, the gap between germline ends came to 12 bases. The V gene's germline CDR1 is SQVTM and CDR2 ANQGSEA. The CDR3 spells CSVEEQGWINYGYTF. CDR3 in DNA: TGCAGCGTTGAAGAACAGGGTTGGATTAACTATGGCTACACCTTC.

This clonotype came up a few times. The chain recombines TRBV6-5 with TRBJ1-5, with D uncertain. Germline V gene data show CDR1 as MNHEY and CDR2 as SVGAGI. V dropped 1 base and J dropped 7 bases, with 11 bases sitting between them. CDR3 length: 14 amino acids. The CDR3 sequence: CASSYLGERQPQHF. The CDR3 DNA follows: TGTGCCAGCAGTTACTTGGGTGAGAGACAGCCCCAGCATTTT.

This clonotype was observed at least ten times. The chain combines TRBV4-3 with TRBJ1-6; 9 bases align to TRBD1. With V trimmed by 3 bases and J by 5 bases, 5 bases remained unmatched. Germline V gene data show CDR1 as LGHNA and CDR2 as YSLEER. The CDR3 contains 16 residues. CDR3 in DNA: TGCGCCAGCAGCCAGGACAGGGGACCTAATAATTCACCCCTCCACTTT. As protein: CASSQDRGPNNSPLHF.

The table lists this clonotype with a few counts. This chain connects TRBV7-9 to TRBJ1-1; D unresolved. CDR1 is SEHNR and CDR2 is FQNEAQ in the germline V gene (reference sequence). This CDR3 spans 14 amino acids. V lost 5 bases and J 0 bases, leaving 10 bases between the germline ends. CDR3 sequence: CASSTPGMNTEAFF. The CDR3, as DNA: TGTGCCAGCAGCACCCCGGGTATGAACACTGAAGCTTTCTTT.

A few counts support this clonotype. The chain employs TRBV6-6 and TRBJ1-2; D possibly corresponds to TRBD1 (5 bases). The CDR3 contains 16 residues. Trimming took 0 bases from V and 4 from J, leaving 15 bases between them. In germline, CDR1 is MNHNY, CDR2 SVGAGI (reference sequence). The CDR3, as DNA: TGTGCCAGCAGTTACTCGAAGGAAGGGGTCGGCTATGGCTACACCTTC. This translates into CASSYSKEGVGYGYTF.

The table lists this clonotype with many counts. V gene TRBV7-3 combines with J gene TRBJ2-1, with D perhaps matching TRBD2 (6 bases). V lost 2 bases, J lost 3 bases, and 11 bases lay in between. CDR1 is SGHTA and CDR2 is FQGTGA in the germline V gene. The CDR3 covers 15 residues. CDR3 DNA sequence: TGTGCCAGCAGCTTAGAAACGGGGGTCTACAATGAGCAGTTCTTC. Protein: CASSLETGVYNEQFF.

This clonotype was recorded only once. This may stem from a read error, because a much larger clone lies one nucleotide away. The CDR3, as DNA: TGTGCCAGCATTGAGGCCGATGAGCAGTTCTTC. Translated: CASIEADEQFF. The chain employs TRBV12-3 or TRBV12-4 and TRBJ2-1; D is unresolved. The CDR3 sequence is 11 residues long. V lost 7 bases and J lost 8, with 9 bases in between.